This T cell receptor beta chain was sequenced during a study of blood T cell repertoires in COVID-19. V was pared by 6 bases and J by 0 bases, with 20 bases between. The length of the CDR3 is 17 residues. Germline V gives CDR1 LNHDA, CDR2 SQIVND (reference sequence). TCRdb's table, derived via immunoSEQ multiplex PCR, lists solely in-frame clones and lacks some. The sample holds about 210,000 clones; around 89% are singletons and the top ten take 4% to 5.5%. This rearrangement joins TRBV19 to TRBJ1-1; D is possibly TRBD1 (6 bases). Sequences were obtained from peripheral blood. The TCR originated in a woman in her thirties or forties with acute or convalescent COVID-19. CDR3 sequence (DNA): TGTGCCAGTAGCCACCCGGGGGGCCCAACTATGAACACTGAAGCTTTCTTT. This encodes CASSHPGGPTMNTEAFF.